The 19 T cell receptor beta chains reported below all come from one sample, sequenced in a study of T cell responses to AZD1222 COVID-19 vaccine. Produced via immunoSEQ multiplex PCR; TCRdb's table is partial and in-frame only. The table has approximately 150,000 clones, roughly 90% seen once. The sample was peripheral blood, taken on day 0 of AZD1222 vaccination. The receptors were sampled from an adult in good health.

The chain uses TRBV29-1 and TRBJ2-1; no firm D call. V lost 4 bases to trimming and J lost 1 base, with 11 bases between them. The germline CDR1 and CDR2 sequences are SQVTM and ANQGSEA. The CDR3 loop spans 14 amino acids. The CDR3: CSVVGLRSYNEQFF. CDR3 coding DNA: TGCAGCGTTGTAGGGTTGCGGTCCTACAATGAGCAGTTCTTC.

The V and J genes are TRBV28 and TRBJ1-2, with 10 bases lining up with TRBD1. CDR1 and CDR2 (germline): MDHEN, SYDVKM. J gave up 0 bases and V 5 bases, and 9 bases lay outside the gene matches. This CDR3 is built from 17 residues. In DNA, the CDR3 is TGTGCCAGCAGTATCCTGGGACAGGGGCCTGCTAACTATGGCTACACCTTC. Protein: CASSILGQGPANYGYTF.

V is TRBV11-2 and J is TRBJ2-5; the D call may be TRBD1 or TRBD2 (6 bases each). This CDR3 is built from 15 residues. Germline loops: CDR1 SGHAT, CDR2 FQNNGV. V was cut by 5 bases and J by 7 bases, with 20 bases left in between. CDR3 loop: CASSPTRGPQGTQYF. CDR3 nucleotide sequence: TGTGCCAGCAGCCCAACCCGGGGGCCCCAGGGGACCCAGTACTTC.

The chain recombines TRBV24-1 with TRBJ1-3, with TRBD1 identical over 12 bases. V was clipped by 8 bases and J by 4 bases; unmatched bases: 5. CDR1 and CDR2 from the germline V gene are KGHDR and SFDVKD. The CDR3 consists of 15 residues. This CDR3 is CATMGQGAEGNTIYF. Here the CDR3 DNA reads TGTGCCACCATGGGACAGGGGGCGGAAGGAAACACCATATATTTT.

The chain employs TRBV6-5 and TRBJ2-1, with D tentatively TRBD1 (6 bases). V lost 4 bases to trimming and J lost 13 bases, with 14 bases between them. The CDR3 covers 12 residues. Per germline, CDR1 MNHEY and CDR2 SVGAGI. The CDR3 reads CASSFNRVFQFF. CDR3 in DNA: TGTGCCAGCAGTTTTAACAGGGTTTTTCAGTTCTTC.

J is TRBJ2-2 and V is TRBV5-8, with D unclear. The CDR3 is 13 amino acids. Germline assignment: CDR1 SGHTS and CDR2 YDEGEE. The V gene lost 7 bases and the J gene lost 1 base, with 8 bases spanning the gap. Written as DNA, the CDR3 is TGTGCCAGCCGCTGGGAGAACACCGGGGAGCTGTTTTTT. Protein: CASRWENTGELFF.

The genes are TRBV19 and TRBJ1-5; 10 nucleotides agree with TRBD1. CDR1 is LNHDA and CDR2 is SQIVND in the germline V gene (reference sequence). V lost 6 bases, J lost 5 bases, and 1 base stayed unmatched. The CDR3 consists of 13 residues. The CDR3 sequence is CASSGTGDQPQHF. The CDR3 bases are TGTGCCAGTAGCGGGACAGGGGATCAGCCCCAGCATTTT.

The chain joins TRBV27 to TRBJ2-3, with 7 bases fitting TRBD2. Trimming took 7 bases from V and 6 from J; bases not matched to a gene: 7. CDR1 is MNHEY and CDR2 is SMNVEV in the germline V gene (reference sequence). The CDR3 has 13 amino acids. The CDR3 here is CASIAGAGDTQYF. CDR3 nucleotides: TGTGCCAGCATTGCGGGAGCGGGGGATACGCAGTATTTT.

The chain combines TRBV13 with TRBJ2-3; D unclear. From germline, CDR1 is PRHDT and CDR2 FYEKMQ (reference sequence). The V and J ends lost 1 base and 1 base respectively, with 3 bases between them. This CDR3 comprises 13 residues. In DNA form, the CDR3 reads TGTGCCAGCAGCTTAGCGGGCACAGATACGCAGTATTTT. Encoded protein: CASSLAGTDTQYF.

The chain is built from TRBV7-2 and TRBJ1-2; maybe TRBD1 (6 bases). The germline CDR1 and CDR2 sequences are SGHTA and FQGNSA. This CDR3 contains 13 residues. V lost 4 bases, J lost 5 bases, and 11 bases lay in between. The CDR3 DNA is TGTGCCAGCAGCTCTTCGGACAGTTATGGCTACACCTTC. Encoded protein: CASSSSDSYGYTF.

In DNA form, the CDR3 reads TGCAGCGTTTATCGGGATACTAACTATGGCTACACCTTC. Amino acids: CSVYRDTNYGYTF. This chain joins TRBV29-1 and TRBJ1-2; D uncertain. There are 13 residues in the CDR3. Germline loops: CDR1 SQVTM, CDR2 ANQGSEA. Between the trimmed V and J ends, which lost 5 bases and 0 bases, there was a span of 10 bases.

The count of this clone is one. The rearrangement joins TRBV29-1 to TRBJ1-2, with TRBD1 as a possible D gene (6 bases). V was clipped by 1 base and J by 4 bases, with 10 bases between them. Germline loops: CDR1 SQVTM, CDR2 ANQGSEA. This CDR3 is 13 amino acids long. Written as DNA, the CDR3 is TGCAGCGTTGAAGGAGAGGGGGGCTATGGCTACACCTTC. Protein sequence: CSVEGEGGYGYTF.

With regard to this clone: Other DNA sequences in this specimen translate into the identical CDR3. The chain employs TRBV30 and TRBJ2-7; D unresolved. CDR3 length: 11 amino acids. The V end lost 3 bases, the J end lost 0 bases, and 3 bases lay between the germline ends. CDR1 and CDR2 from the germline V gene are GTSNPN and SVGIG (reference sequence). The CDR3 loop is CAWSGSYEQYF. The CDR3, as DNA: TGTGCCTGGAGCGGCTCCTACGAGCAGTACTTC. Full variable domain (outside the CDR3, taken from reference TRBV30 and TRBJ2-7): SQTIHQWPATLVQPVGSPLSLECTVEGTSNPNLYWYRQAAGRGLQLLFYSVGIGQISSEVPQNLSASRPQDRQFILSSKKLLLSDSGFYLCAWSGSYEQYFGPGTRLTVT.

This clone occurred once. This chain links TRBV5-4 with TRBJ2-2; 16 positions agree with TRBD2. This CDR3 region has 17 residues. Germline V gives CDR1 SGHNT, CDR2 YYREEE (reference sequence). Unmatched junction bases numbered 6, after V lost 4 bases and J lost 6 bases. The CDR3 protein is CASSPGTSGGAPGELFF. The CDR3 coding sequence is TGTGCCAGCAGCCCGGGGACTAGCGGGGGGGCCCCCGGGGAGCTGTTTTTT.

This chain links TRBV28 with TRBJ1-2, with 7 bases matching TRBD1. CDR3 size: 14 residues. Germline assignment: CDR1 MDHEN and CDR2 SYDVKM. V lost 6 bases and J lost 8; bases outside the gene matches: 12. The DNA for the CDR3 is TGTGCCAGCAGGAACAGGGGACGTTCTATGGGCTACACCTTC. It is translated as CASRNRGRSMGYTF.

This chain uses TRBV10-3 with TRBJ2-1, with a weak D call TRBD2 (6 bases). Germline assignment: CDR1 ENHRY and CDR2 SYGVKD. V was cut by 2 bases and J by 3 bases, with 14 bases left in between. The CDR3 runs 16 residues. The CDR3 region is CAISEADRGLYNEQFF. CDR3 in DNA: TGTGCCATCAGTGAGGCGGACCGGGGACTCTACAATGAGCAGTTCTTC.

This chain connects TRBV6-2 or TRBV6-3 to TRBJ2-7; D remains unclear. V shed 0 bases and J shed 9 bases, with 9 bases lying between them. The germline gives CDR1 MNHEY, CDR2 SVGEGT. The CDR3 consists of 12 residues. CDR3 in amino acids: CASSYSFDRQYF. As DNA, the CDR3 is TGTGCCAGCAGTTACTCGTTTGATCGGCAGTACTTC.

The rearrangement uses TRBV7-6 and TRBJ1-4; a weak D match, TRBD1 (5 bases). Deletions cut 5 bases from V and 7 bases from J, with 14 bases between. Germline lookup yields CDR1 SGHVS and CDR2 FNYEAQ. The CDR3 has 14 amino acids. The chain's CDR3 is CASSPGTLGEKLFF. CDR3 DNA sequence: TGTGCCAGCAGCCCCGGGACCCTTGGTGAAAAACTGTTTTTT.

The rearrangement joins TRBV29-1 to TRBJ2-7; D is perhaps TRBD2 (5 bases). CDR1 is SQVTM, CDR2 ANQGSEA, per germline. The CDR3 length is 12 residues. V was pared by 3 bases and J by 4 bases, with 10 bases between. CDR3 nucleotides: TGCAGCGTTGAGGTGGAGGAGTACGAGCAGTACTTC. Amino acid sequence: CSVEVEEYEQYF.